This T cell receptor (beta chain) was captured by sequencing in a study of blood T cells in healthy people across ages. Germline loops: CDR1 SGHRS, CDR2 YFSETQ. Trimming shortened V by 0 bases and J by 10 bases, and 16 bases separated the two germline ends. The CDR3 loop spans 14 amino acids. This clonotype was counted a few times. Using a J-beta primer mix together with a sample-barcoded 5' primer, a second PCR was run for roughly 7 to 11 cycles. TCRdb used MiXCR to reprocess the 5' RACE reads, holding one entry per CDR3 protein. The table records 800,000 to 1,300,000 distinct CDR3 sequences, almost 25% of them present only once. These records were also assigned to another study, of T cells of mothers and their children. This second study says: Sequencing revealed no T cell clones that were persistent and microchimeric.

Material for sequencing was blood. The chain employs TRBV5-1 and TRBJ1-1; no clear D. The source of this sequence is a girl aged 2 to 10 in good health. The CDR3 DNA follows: TGCGCCAGCAGCTTGGATCTTGCCGCCCCGGTAGCTTTCTTT. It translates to CASSLDLAAPVAFF.